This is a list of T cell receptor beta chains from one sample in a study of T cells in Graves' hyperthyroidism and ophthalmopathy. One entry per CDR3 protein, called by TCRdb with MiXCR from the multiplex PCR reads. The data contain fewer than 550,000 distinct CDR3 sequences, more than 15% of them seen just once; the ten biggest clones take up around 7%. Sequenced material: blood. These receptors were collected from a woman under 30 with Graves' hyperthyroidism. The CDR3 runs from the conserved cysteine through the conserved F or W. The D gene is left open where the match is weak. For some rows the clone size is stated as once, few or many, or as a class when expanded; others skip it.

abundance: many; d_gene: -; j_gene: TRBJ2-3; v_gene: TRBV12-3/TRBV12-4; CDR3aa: CASSFSRPQHTDTQYF; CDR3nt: TGTGCCAGCAGTTTCTCCCGCCCCCAACACACAGATACGCAGTATTTT
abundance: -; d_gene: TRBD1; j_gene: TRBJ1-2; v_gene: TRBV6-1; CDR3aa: CASSDPGQGYGYTF; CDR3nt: TGTGCCAGCAGTGACCCCGGACAGGGCTATGGCTACACCTTC
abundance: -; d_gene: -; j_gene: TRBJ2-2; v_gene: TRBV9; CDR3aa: CASSVVGTTTGELFF; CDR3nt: TGTGCCAGCAGCGTAGTCGGGACGACCACCGGGGAGCTGTTTTTT
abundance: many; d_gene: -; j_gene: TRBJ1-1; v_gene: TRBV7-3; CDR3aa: CASSLNAGRDTEAFF; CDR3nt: TGTGCCAGCAGCTTAAATGCAGGGCGGGACACTGAAGCTTTCTTT
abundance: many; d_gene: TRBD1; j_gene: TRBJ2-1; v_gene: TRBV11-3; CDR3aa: CASSPGTGGRNEQFF; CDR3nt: TGTGCCAGCAGCCCCGGGACAGGGGGCAGGAATGAGCAGTTCTTC
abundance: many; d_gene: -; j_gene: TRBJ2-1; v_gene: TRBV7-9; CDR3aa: CASSGSPNNEQFF; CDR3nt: TGTGCCAGCAGCGGGTCTCCCAACAATGAGCAGTTCTTC
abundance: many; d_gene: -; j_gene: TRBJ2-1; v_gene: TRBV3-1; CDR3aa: CASSQDRGAGWHNEQFF; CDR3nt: TGTGCCAGCAGCCAAGATAGGGGAGCAGGGTGGCACAATGAGCAGTTCTTC
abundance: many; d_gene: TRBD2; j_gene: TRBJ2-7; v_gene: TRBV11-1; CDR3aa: CASSRTGGRAYEQYF; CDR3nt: TGTGCCAGCAGCCGGACTGGCGGGAGGGCCTACGAGCAGTACTTC
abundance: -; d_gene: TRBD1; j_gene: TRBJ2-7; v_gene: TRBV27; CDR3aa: CASSFWPSGGLNEQYF; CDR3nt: TGTGCCAGCAGTTTCTGGCCCTCAGGGGGCTTAAACGAGCAGTACTTC
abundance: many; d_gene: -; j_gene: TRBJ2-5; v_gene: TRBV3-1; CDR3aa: CASSQTAREWETQYF; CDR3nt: TGTGCCAGCAGCCAAACCGCCCGGGAGTGGGAGACCCAGTACTTC
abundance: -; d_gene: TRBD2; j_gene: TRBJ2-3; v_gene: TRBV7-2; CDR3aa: CASSLGGGMTDTQYF; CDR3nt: TGTGCCAGCAGCTTAGGCGGGGGTATGACAGATACGCAGTATTTT
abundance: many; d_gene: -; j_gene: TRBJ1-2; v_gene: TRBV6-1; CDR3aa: CASSSWIRTDSNYGYTF; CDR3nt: TGTGCCAGCAGTTCCTGGATTAGGACAGACTCAAACTATGGCTACACCTTC
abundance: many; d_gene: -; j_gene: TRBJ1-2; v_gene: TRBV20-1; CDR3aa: CSARDGRAGGGYTF; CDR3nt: TGCAGTGCTAGAGACGGCAGGGCTGGTGGTGGCTACACCTTC
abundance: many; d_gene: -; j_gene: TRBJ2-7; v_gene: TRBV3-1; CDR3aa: CASSQDAGWGEQYF; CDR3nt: TGTGCCAGCAGCCAAGATGCAGGGTGGGGCGAGCAGTACTTC
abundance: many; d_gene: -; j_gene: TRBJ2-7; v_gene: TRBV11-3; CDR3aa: CASSRGTNEQYF; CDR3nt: TGTGCCAGCAGCCGAGGAACCAACGAGCAGTACTTC
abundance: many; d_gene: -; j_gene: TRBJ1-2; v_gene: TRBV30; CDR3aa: CAWGDTYYGYTF; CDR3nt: TGTGCCTGGGGGGATACGTACTATGGCTACACCTTC
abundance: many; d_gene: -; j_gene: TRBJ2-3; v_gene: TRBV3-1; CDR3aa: CASSQALGKGPDTQYF; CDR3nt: TGTGCCAGCAGCCAAGCCTTGGGAAAGGGCCCAGATACGCAGTATTTT
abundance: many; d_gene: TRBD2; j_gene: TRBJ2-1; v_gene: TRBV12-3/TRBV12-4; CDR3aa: CASRLGTSGGVGEQFF; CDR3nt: TGTGCCAGCAGACTTGGGACTAGCGGGGGGGTCGGTGAGCAGTTCTTC
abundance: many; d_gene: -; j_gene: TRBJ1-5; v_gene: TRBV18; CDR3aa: CASSENSGRWNQPQHF; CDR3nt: TGTGCCAGCTCAGAAAACTCGGGGAGATGGAATCAGCCCCAGCATTTT
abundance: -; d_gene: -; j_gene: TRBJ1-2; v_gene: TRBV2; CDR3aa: CASRPGNYGYTF; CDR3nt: TGTGCCAGCAGACCCGGTAATTATGGCTACACCTTC
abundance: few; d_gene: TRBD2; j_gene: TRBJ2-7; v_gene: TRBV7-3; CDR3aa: CASSGLAESSYEQYF; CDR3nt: TGTGCCAGCAGCGGGCTAGCGGAGAGCTCCTACGAGCAGTACTTC
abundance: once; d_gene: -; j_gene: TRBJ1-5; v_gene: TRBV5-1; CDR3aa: CASSLTDPSNQPQHF; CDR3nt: TGCGCCAGCAGCTTGACTGACCCTAGCAATCAGCCCCAGCATTTT
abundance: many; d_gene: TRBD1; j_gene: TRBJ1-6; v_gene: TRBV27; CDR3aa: CASSSLPIGQGGSPLHF; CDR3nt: TGTGCCAGCAGTTCCCTCCCCATAGGACAGGGAGGTTCACCCCTCCACTTT
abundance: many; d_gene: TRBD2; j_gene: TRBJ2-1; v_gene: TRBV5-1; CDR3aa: CASSLSGRVNEQFF; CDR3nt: TGCGCCAGCAGCTTGAGCGGGAGGGTGAATGAGCAGTTCTTC
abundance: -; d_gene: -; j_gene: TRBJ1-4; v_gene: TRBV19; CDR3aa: CASRQTGLGEKLFF; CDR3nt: TGTGCCAGTAGACAGACAGGTCTGGGCGAAAAACTGTTTTTT
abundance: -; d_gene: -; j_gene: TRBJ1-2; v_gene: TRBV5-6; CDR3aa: CASSRYSGGFYGYTF; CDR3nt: TGTGCCAGCAGCCGGTATAGCGGGGGGTTCTATGGCTACACCTTC
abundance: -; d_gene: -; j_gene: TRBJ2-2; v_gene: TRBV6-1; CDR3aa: CASGGSYTGELFF; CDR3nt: TGTGCCAGCGGCGGATCCTACACCGGGGAGCTGTTTTTT
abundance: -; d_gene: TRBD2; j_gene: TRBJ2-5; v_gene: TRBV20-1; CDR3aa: CSARRLAGDETQYF; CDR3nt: TGCAGTGCGCGGCGACTAGCGGGAGATGAGACCCAGTACTTC
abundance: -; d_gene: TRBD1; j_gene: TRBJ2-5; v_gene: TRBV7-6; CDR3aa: CASTATGVQETQYF; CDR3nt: TGTGCCAGCACCGCGACAGGGGTCCAAGAGACCCAGTACTTC
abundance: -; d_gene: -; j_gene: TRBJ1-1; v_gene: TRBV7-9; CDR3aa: CASSPRGGLHTEAFF; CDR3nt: TGTGCCAGCAGCCCTCGGGGGGGGCTGCACACTGAAGCTTTCTTT
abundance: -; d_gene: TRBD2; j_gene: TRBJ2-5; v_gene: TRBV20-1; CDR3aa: CSAREVTSGEETQYF; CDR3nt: TGCAGTGCTAGAGAAGTAACTAGCGGGGAAGAGACCCAGTACTTC
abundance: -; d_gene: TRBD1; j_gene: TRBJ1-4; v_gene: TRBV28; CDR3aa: CASSPLDRGAQKLFF; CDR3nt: TGTGCCAGCAGTCCCCTCGACAGGGGGGCCCAAAAACTGTTTTTT
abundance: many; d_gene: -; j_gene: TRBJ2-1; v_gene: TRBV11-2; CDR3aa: CASSPSRGNEQFF; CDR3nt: TGTGCCAGCAGCCCCTCCCGGGGCAACGAGCAGTTCTTC
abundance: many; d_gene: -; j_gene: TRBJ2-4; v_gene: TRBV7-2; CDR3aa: CASSFRDGKNIQYF; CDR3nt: TGTGCCAGCAGCTTCCGGGACGGGAAAAACATTCAGTACTTC
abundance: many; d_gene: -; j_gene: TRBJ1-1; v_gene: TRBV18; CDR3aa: CASSPPGRDQRAFF; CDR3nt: TGTGCCAGCTCACCACCGGGCAGGGACCAAAGGGCTTTCTTT
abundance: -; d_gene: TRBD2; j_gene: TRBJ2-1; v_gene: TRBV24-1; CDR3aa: CATSALAGWNEQFF; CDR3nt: TGTGCCACCAGTGCACTAGCGGGGTGGAATGAGCAGTTCTTC
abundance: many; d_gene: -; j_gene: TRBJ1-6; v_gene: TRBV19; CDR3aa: CASSNPPNNSPLHF; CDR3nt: TGTGCCAGTAGTAACCCACCGAATAATTCACCCCTCCACTTT
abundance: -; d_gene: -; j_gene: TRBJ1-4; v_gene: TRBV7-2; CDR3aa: CASSLLGAQVEKLFF; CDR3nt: TGTGCCAGCAGCTTACTAGGGGCGCAGGTCGAAAAACTGTTTTTT
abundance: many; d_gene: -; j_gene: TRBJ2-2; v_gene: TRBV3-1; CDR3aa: CASSSVRVVNTGELFF; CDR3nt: TGTGCCAGCAGCTCTGTTCGGGTAGTCAACACCGGGGAGCTGTTTTTT
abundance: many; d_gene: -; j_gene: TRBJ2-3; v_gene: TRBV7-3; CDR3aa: CASSFLSADTQYF; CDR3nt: TGTGCCAGCAGCTTCCTGAGCGCAGATACGCAGTATTTT
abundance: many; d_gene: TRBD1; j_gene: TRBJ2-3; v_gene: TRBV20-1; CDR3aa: CSARQGDRTDTQYF; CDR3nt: TGCAGTGCTAGGCAGGGGGATCGGACAGATACGCAGTATTTT
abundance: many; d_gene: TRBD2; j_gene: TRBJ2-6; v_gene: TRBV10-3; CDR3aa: CAIAEAGAGANVLTF; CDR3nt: TGTGCCATCGCCGAGGCGGGAGCCGGGGCCAACGTCCTGACTTTC
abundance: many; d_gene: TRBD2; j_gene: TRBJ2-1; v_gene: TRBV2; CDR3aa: CASSLTSGGRNEQFF; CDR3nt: TGTGCCAGCAGTTTAACTAGCGGGGGCAGAAATGAGCAGTTCTTC
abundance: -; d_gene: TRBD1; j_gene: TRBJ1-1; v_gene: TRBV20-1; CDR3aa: CSATSAQGWGTEAFF; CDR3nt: TGCAGTGCTACATCGGCACAGGGGTGGGGCACTGAAGCTTTCTTT
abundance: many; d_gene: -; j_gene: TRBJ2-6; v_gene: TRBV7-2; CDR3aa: CATGEGANVLTF; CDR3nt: TGTGCCACCGGTGAAGGGGCCAACGTCCTGACTTTC
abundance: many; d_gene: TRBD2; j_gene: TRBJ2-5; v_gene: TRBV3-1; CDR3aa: CASSQGLAGERQETQYF; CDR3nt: TGTGCCAGCAGCCAAGGACTAGCGGGAGAACGGCAAGAGACCCAGTACTTC
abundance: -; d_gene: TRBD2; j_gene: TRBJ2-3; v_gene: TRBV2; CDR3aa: CASSLSPSGRFTDTQYF; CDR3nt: TGTGCCAGCAGCCTATCCCCTAGCGGGAGATTCACAGATACGCAGTATTTT
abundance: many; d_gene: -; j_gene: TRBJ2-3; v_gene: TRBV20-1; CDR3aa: CSARDLAEPTQYF; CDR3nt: TGCAGTGCTAGAGATTTAGCGGAGCCTACGCAGTATTTT
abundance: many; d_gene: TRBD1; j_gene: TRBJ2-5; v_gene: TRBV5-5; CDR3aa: CASSPTGTPQETQYF; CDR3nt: TGTGCCAGCAGCCCGACAGGGACCCCCCAAGAGACCCAGTACTTC
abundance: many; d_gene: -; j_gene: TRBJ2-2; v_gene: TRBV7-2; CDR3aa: CASSSRGELFF; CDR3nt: TGTGCCAGCAGCTCCCGAGGGGAGCTGTTTTTT
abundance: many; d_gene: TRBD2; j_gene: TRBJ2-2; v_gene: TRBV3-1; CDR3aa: CASSQLGTSGRNTGELFF; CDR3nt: TGTGCCAGCAGCCAACTTGGGACTAGCGGGAGAAACACCGGGGAGCTGTTTTTT